This is a list of T cell receptor beta chains from one sample in a study of identical twins. TCRdb recomputed calls from the 5' RACE reads with MiXCR, one row per CDR3 protein. The sample includes roughly 570,000 distinct CDR3 sequences, just under 10% of them seen just once. This sample also belongs to another study, concerning yellow fever vaccine responses in identical twins.

Input material: PBMCs. All receptors come from a woman aged 18-30 years in good health. The CDR3 runs from the conserved cysteine through the conserved F or W. The order of the fields is CDR3 DNA, CDR3 protein, D gene, V gene, clone size, CDR3 length, J gene. The D gene is left open where the match is weak. Clone size appears in some rows only: once, few, many, or a class for an expanded clone.

TGTGCCAGCAGGGCCGGAAGTGACCACAATGAGCAGTTCTTC,CASRAGSDHNEQFF,.,TRBV12-3/TRBV12-4,many,14,TRBJ2-1
TGTGCCAGCAGCGGATCAGGGTTGCGCGAGCAGTACTTC,CASSGSGLREQYF,.,TRBV7-6,.,13,TRBJ2-7
TGTGCCAGCAGCTTTAAGACACTCTTGAACACTGAAGCTTTCTTT,CASSFKTLLNTEAFF,.,TRBV11-2,.,15,TRBJ1-1
TGCAGTGCCACCCCGGTGGATACGCAGTTTTTT,CSATPVDTQFF,.,TRBV20-1,.,11,TRBJ2-3
TGTGCTAGCAGCTTAAAAGACACCGGGGAGCTGTTTTTT,CASSLKDTGELFF,.,TRBV7-7,many,13,TRBJ2-2
TGTGCCAGCAGTGCGACAGGGCTCCGTGAAGCTTTCTTT,CASSATGLREAFF,TRBD1,TRBV6-1,few,13,TRBJ1-1
TGTGCCATCAGTGGCACCGGGACTGAGAGCTCCTACGAGCAGTACTTC,CAISGTGTESSYEQYF,.,TRBV10-3,.,16,TRBJ2-7
TGTGCCAGCAGCTTAGGCGGGAGGGCCTCCTACAATGAGCAGTTCTTC,CASSLGGRASYNEQFF,TRBD2,TRBV5-4,many,16,TRBJ2-1
TGCGCCAGCAGCCAAGAACCGCCGGGGGGCCTCTCCTACGAGCAGTACTTC,CASSQEPPGGLSYEQYF,.,TRBV4-3,many,17,TRBJ2-7
TGTGCCTGGAGTGTTGGGGACCACTACGAGCAGTACTTC,CAWSVGDHYEQYF,.,TRBV30,once,13,TRBJ2-7
TGTGCCAGCAGTTTGGGGGCGCGGGCTTTCTTT,CASSLGARAFF,.,TRBV28,many,11,TRBJ1-1
TGTGCCAGCAGCCCACAGGGGACCCAAGAGACCCAGTACTTC,CASSPQGTQETQYF,TRBD1,TRBV5-6,many,14,TRBJ2-5
TGTGCCAGCAGCGTGGTGGGAATGTACAATGAGCAGTTCTTC,CASSVVGMYNEQFF,.,TRBV7-2,few,14,TRBJ2-1
TGTGCCAGCAGCTCTCACGGACTCAATGAGCAGTTCTTC,CASSSHGLNEQFF,.,TRBV7-9,.,13,TRBJ2-1
TGTGCCAGCAGCTTGTCCTACAGCTCTGGGGCCAACGTCCTGACTTTC,CASSLSYSSGANVLTF,.,TRBV5-5,.,16,TRBJ2-6
TGTGCCAGCAGTGAACCAGCGGGATCGGGTGAGCAGTTCTTC,CASSEPAGSGEQFF,TRBD2,TRBV25-1,many,14,TRBJ2-1
TGCAGTGCTATTATGCAGGGGTCTGGGGCCAACGTCCTGACTTTC,CSAIMQGSGANVLTF,.,TRBV20-1,few,15,TRBJ2-6
TGTGCCAGCAGTTCCTTTTACAGCGTTGGTGGCTACAATGAGCAGTTCTTC,CASSSFYSVGGYNEQFF,.,TRBV6-2/TRBV6-3,.,17,TRBJ2-1
TGCAGCGTTGATTCTCGAGAGCTTGGACCCACTTCCTATGGCTACACCTTC,CSVDSRELGPTSYGYTF,.,TRBV29-1,.,17,TRBJ1-2
TGTGCCAGCCAACACGAGGGGACCACTGATAGCACAGATACGCAGTATTTT,CASQHEGTTDSTDTQYF,.,TRBV28,many,17,TRBJ2-3